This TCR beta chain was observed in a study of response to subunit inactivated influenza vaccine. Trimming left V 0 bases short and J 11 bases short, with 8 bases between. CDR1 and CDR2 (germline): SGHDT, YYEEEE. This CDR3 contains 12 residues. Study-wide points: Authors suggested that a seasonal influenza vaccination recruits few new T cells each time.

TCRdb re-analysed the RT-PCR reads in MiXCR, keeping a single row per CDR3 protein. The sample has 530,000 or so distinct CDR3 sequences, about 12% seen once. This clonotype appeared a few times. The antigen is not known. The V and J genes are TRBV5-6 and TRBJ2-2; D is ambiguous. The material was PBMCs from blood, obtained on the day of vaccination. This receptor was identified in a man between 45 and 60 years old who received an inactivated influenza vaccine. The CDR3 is CASSLADGELFF. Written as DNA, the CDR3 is TGTGCCAGCAGCTTGGCCGATGGAGAGCTGTTTTTT.